This paragraph covers one T cell receptor beta chain sequence. This CDR3 contains 15 residues. With V trimmed by 6 bases and J by 4 bases, 4 bases remained unmatched. Germline V gene lookup returns CDR1 SEHNR and CDR2 FQNEAQ (reference sequence). The sample belongs to a study of blood T cell repertoires in COVID-19. Looking at the study overall: Collection of acute and convalescent COVID-19 samples took place in the United States, Italy and Spain. Nucleic acid was either cDNA or gDNA, and it came from T cells, B-cell-depleted T cells, or PBMCs.

Assay used: immunoSEQ multiplex PCR; TCRdb lists only in-frame clones, some missing. The sample holds 470,000 or so clones, 70% to 90% seen once. The chain employs TRBV7-9 and TRBJ2-7; 15 bases match TRBD2. Sequencing was done on a sample of peripheral blood. This clonotype was obtained from a human donor in a cohort sampled during active COVID-19. The CDR3 DNA reads TGTGCCAGCAGACCCGGACTAGCGGGAGGGTACGAGCAGTACTTC. Protein: CASRPGLAGGYEQYF.